This T cell receptor (beta chain) was retrieved from a study of beta chain features in type 1 diabetes. The CDR3 has 16 residues. Trimming at V came to 4 bases and at J to 5 bases, leaving 9 bases not matched to a gene. Germline CDR1 MGHRA, CDR2 YSYEKL. Investigators reverse transcribed all isolated RNA, so they sequenced expressed TCRB transcripts. Data came from immunoSEQ multiplex PCR; TCRdb stores just in-frame clones and leaves some out. Counted here are about 150,000 clones, approximately 13% occurring once; the ten biggest clones make up under 1.5%. Whole-study findings and limits: Shortening of TCRB CDR3s, moderate but significant, appeared in all four CD4+ subsets of Type 1 diabetes patients. Relative to healthy donors, patients appeared to have naive, central memory and Treg TCRB repertoires that were more similar.

This clone was observed a few times. Its antigen remains unidentified. This chain joins TRBV4-1 and TRBJ2-5, with 11 positions matching TRBD1. Input material: central memory CD4+ T cells from blood. The receptor was isolated from a man in his late teens or twenties with type 1 diabetes. The CDR3 DNA reads as TGCGCCAGCAGCCCCCAAGGACAGGGGGCTTGGGAGACCCAGTACTTC. It is translated as CASSPQGQGAWETQYF.